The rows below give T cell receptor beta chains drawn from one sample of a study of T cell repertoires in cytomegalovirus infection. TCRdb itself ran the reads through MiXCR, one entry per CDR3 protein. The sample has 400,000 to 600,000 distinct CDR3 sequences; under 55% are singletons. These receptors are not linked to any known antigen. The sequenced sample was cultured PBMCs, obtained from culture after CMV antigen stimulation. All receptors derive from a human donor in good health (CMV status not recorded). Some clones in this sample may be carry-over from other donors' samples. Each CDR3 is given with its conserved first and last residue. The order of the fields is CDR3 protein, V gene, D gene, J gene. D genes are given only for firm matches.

cdr3_aa: CASSSQNRDKRSYTF
v_call: TRBV5-4
d_call: .
j_call: TRBJ1-2

cdr3_aa: CASSLKTGPKGYTF
v_call: TRBV7-2
d_call: .
j_call: TRBJ1-2

cdr3_aa: CSAPDRTLLEAFF
v_call: TRBV20-1
d_call: .
j_call: TRBJ1-1

cdr3_aa: CASSYEAGTGRGMNTEAFF
v_call: TRBV6-2/TRBV6-3
d_call: TRBD1
j_call: TRBJ1-1

cdr3_aa: CASSILGETEAFF
v_call: TRBV19
d_call: .
j_call: TRBJ1-1

cdr3_aa: CASKRVDTPYYEQYF
v_call: TRBV11-2
d_call: .
j_call: TRBJ2-7

cdr3_aa: CASSPNRDSPLHF
v_call: TRBV6-8
d_call: .
j_call: TRBJ1-6

cdr3_aa: CSAREPRLTDTQYF
v_call: TRBV20-1
d_call: .
j_call: TRBJ2-3

cdr3_aa: CASSLQGFQETQYF
v_call: TRBV5-1
d_call: .
j_call: TRBJ2-5

cdr3_aa: CASSLDRGAVHEKLFF
v_call: TRBV7-9
d_call: TRBD1
j_call: TRBJ1-4

cdr3_aa: CASSQPGLAYNEQFF
v_call: TRBV12-3/TRBV12-4
d_call: TRBD2
j_call: TRBJ2-1

cdr3_aa: CASSQVLPGHSNYGYTF
v_call: TRBV14
d_call: .
j_call: TRBJ1-2

cdr3_aa: CASSPEISGANVLTF
v_call: TRBV7-2
d_call: .
j_call: TRBJ2-6

cdr3_aa: CASSQARDRAYEQYF
v_call: TRBV7-2
d_call: TRBD1
j_call: TRBJ2-7

cdr3_aa: CASSSSDKQFF
v_call: TRBV7-9
d_call: .
j_call: TRBJ2-1

cdr3_aa: CASSQEGAKNIQYF
v_call: TRBV4-2
d_call: .
j_call: TRBJ2-4

cdr3_aa: CASRGWTGAKNIQYF
v_call: TRBV2
d_call: TRBD1
j_call: TRBJ2-4

cdr3_aa: CASSGRTRITEAFF
v_call: TRBV11-2
d_call: .
j_call: TRBJ1-1

cdr3_aa: CASDRGALNIQYF
v_call: TRBV6-2/TRBV6-3
d_call: TRBD1
j_call: TRBJ2-4

cdr3_aa: CASRRVTGGFYTQYF
v_call: TRBV12-3/TRBV12-4
d_call: TRBD2
j_call: TRBJ2-3

cdr3_aa: CASSFGGRAGETQYF
v_call: TRBV11-2
d_call: TRBD2
j_call: TRBJ2-5

cdr3_aa: CASSGHVAPQETQYF
v_call: TRBV27
d_call: .
j_call: TRBJ2-5

cdr3_aa: CASGLGNIQYF
v_call: TRBV5-6
d_call: .
j_call: TRBJ2-4

cdr3_aa: CASQTGSRGYTF
v_call: TRBV7-2
d_call: TRBD1
j_call: TRBJ1-2

cdr3_aa: CASSDGQTSYEQYF
v_call: TRBV25-1
d_call: .
j_call: TRBJ2-7

cdr3_aa: CASSWTGRSYGYTF
v_call: TRBV7-8
d_call: .
j_call: TRBJ1-2

cdr3_aa: CASSGERWETQYF
v_call: TRBV25-1
d_call: .
j_call: TRBJ2-5

cdr3_aa: CASSIRGAGDSYEQYF
v_call: TRBV19
d_call: TRBD2
j_call: TRBJ2-7

cdr3_aa: CSAREGGRGVEQFF
v_call: TRBV20-1
d_call: TRBD2
j_call: TRBJ2-1

cdr3_aa: CASTKYGGDTEAFF
v_call: TRBV7-4
d_call: .
j_call: TRBJ1-1

cdr3_aa: CASSGAEYYEQYF
v_call: TRBV7-9
d_call: .
j_call: TRBJ2-7

cdr3_aa: CSARDNLADLYNEQFF
v_call: TRBV20-1
d_call: TRBD2
j_call: TRBJ2-1

cdr3_aa: CASSQAQETGISTDTQYF
v_call: TRBV7-6
d_call: TRBD1
j_call: TRBJ2-3

cdr3_aa: CSARVSYTGELFF
v_call: TRBV20-1
d_call: .
j_call: TRBJ2-2

cdr3_aa: CASSFRPTVSGNTIYF
v_call: TRBV4-1
d_call: .
j_call: TRBJ1-3

cdr3_aa: CASSWAPVVRDRDTDTQYF
v_call: TRBV7-8
d_call: TRBD1
j_call: TRBJ2-3

cdr3_aa: CASSRPDGLGRENYGYTF
v_call: TRBV4-1
d_call: .
j_call: TRBJ1-2

cdr3_aa: CSVEGEIAYNEQFF
v_call: TRBV29-1
d_call: .
j_call: TRBJ2-1

cdr3_aa: CSAKTGLETQYF
v_call: TRBV20-1
d_call: TRBD1
j_call: TRBJ2-5

cdr3_aa: CASSPLSSGPGELFF
v_call: TRBV27
d_call: .
j_call: TRBJ2-2

cdr3_aa: CASSSPAGLAGANTGELFF
v_call: TRBV6-5
d_call: TRBD2
j_call: TRBJ2-2

cdr3_aa: CASSLSRGNTDTQYF
v_call: TRBV7-2
d_call: TRBD1
j_call: TRBJ2-3

cdr3_aa: CAIQAGPNTGELFF
v_call: TRBV10-3
d_call: .
j_call: TRBJ2-2

cdr3_aa: CASSLAAFSSWYF
v_call: TRBV7-9
d_call: .
j_call: TRBJ2-4

cdr3_aa: CASSAGTGRPGELFF
v_call: TRBV6-8
d_call: TRBD1
j_call: TRBJ2-2

cdr3_aa: CASSESRGAYGYTF
v_call: TRBV2
d_call: TRBD1
j_call: TRBJ1-2